What follows are 13 T cell receptor beta chains derived from one specimen sequenced in a study of T-cell reconstitution after alpha-beta-depleted transplantation in children. Preparation of the TCRbeta library was carried out with unique molecular identifiers. TCRdb reanalysed the PCR reads using MiXCR and keeps one entry per CDR3 protein. Of 800,000 to 1,000,000 distinct CDR3 sequences in the sample, about 29% are singletons; the top ten hold over 25%. Specimen: PBMCs, mostly from graft donor cells, collected 360 days after TCRalphabeta/CD19-depleted stem cell transplant. The receptors derive from a boy under two years old who had a stem cell transplant for SCID, so the T cells may come from the graft donor.

This clonotype has a single count. The chain uses TRBV4-2 and TRBJ1-1, with D uncertain. Trimming took 0 bases from V and 1 from J, leaving 3 bases between them. This CDR3 is 13 amino acids long. Germline CDR1 is LGHNA and CDR2 is YNFKEQ. The CDR3 nucleotides are TGTGCCAGCAGCCAAGAGACGAACACTGAAGCTTTCTTT. Translating gives CASSQETNTEAFF.

V usage is TRBV29-1 and J usage is TRBJ2-5; tentatively, D is TRBD1 (6 bases). There are 17 residues in the CDR3. Trimming took off 4 bases at V and 5 bases at J, with 26 bases between the two ends. CDR1 SQVTM and CDR2 ANQGSEA come from the germline V gene. CDR3 coding DNA: TGCAGCGTTGGACTGATAGGACAGCCAACCGTTGGGGAGACCCAGTACTTC. It encodes CSVGLIGQPTVGETQYF.

This clonotype was seen repeatedly, ten times or more. The chain carries TRBV28 and TRBJ1-4; D ambiguous. V lost 5 bases and J lost 0, with 4 bases in between. The CDR3 is made up of 13 amino acids. CDR1 is MDHEN and CDR2 is SYDVKM in the germline V gene. CDR3 nucleotides: TGTGCCAGCAGTCCGGCAACTAATGAAAAACTGTTTTTT. Translation: CASSPATNEKLFF. Combining the CDR3 with reference TRBV28 and TRBJ1-4 gives the whole variable domain DVKVTQSSRYLVKRTGEKVFLECVQDMDHENMFWYRQDPGLGLRLIYFSYDVKMKEKGDIPEGYSVSREKKERFSLILESASTNQTSMYLCASSPATNEKLFFGSGTQLSVL.

The chain links TRBV5-1 to TRBJ2-1; tentative D call: TRBD1 (6 bases). Germline lookup yields CDR1 SGHRS and CDR2 YFSETQ. Trimming took 4 bases from V and 2 from J, leaving 13 bases between them. The CDR3 totals 15 residues. The CDR3 coding sequence is TGCGCCAGCAGCCCGGGACAACCTACCTACAATGAGCAGTTCTTC. As protein: CASSPGQPTYNEQFF. Variable domain in full (rest from reference TRBV5-1 and TRBJ2-1): KAGVTQTPRYLIKTRGQQVTLSCSPISGHRSVSWYQQTPGQGLQFLFEYFSETQRNKGNFPGRFSGRQFSNSRSEMNVSTLELGDSALYLCASSPGQPTYNEQFFGPGTRLTVL.

This clonotype was detected only a few times. CDR3 loop: CASSSGQGGSGANVLTF. The CDR3 DNA is TGTGCCAGCAGTTCCGGACAGGGGGGGTCTGGGGCCAACGTCCTGACTTTC. The rearrangement links TRBV27 to TRBJ2-6, with 10 positions matching TRBD1. The CDR3 runs 17 residues. V lost 4 bases to trimming and J lost 1 base; unmatched junction nucleotides: 4. Germline loops: CDR1 MNHEY, CDR2 SMNVEV (reference sequence).

The chain is built from TRBV11-2 and TRBJ2-4; 7 bases map to TRBD1. This CDR3 contains 16 residues. Germline trimming cut 0 bases from V and 2 bases from J; bases unmatched to any gene: 4. CDR1 and CDR2 from the germline V gene are SGHAT and FQNNGV. In DNA form, the CDR3 reads TGTGCCAGCAGCTTAGATGCGACAGGGCCCAAAAACATTCAGTACTTC. It codes for CASSLDATGPKNIQYF.

The rearrangement links TRBV12-3 or TRBV12-4 to TRBJ2-1; TRBD2 matches 11 bases. The CDR3 runs to 14 residues. After removal of 7 bases from V and 6 bases from J, the junction contained 5 bases not matched to a gene. DNA of the CDR3: TGTGCCAGCAATCATAGCGGGGGGGCCAATGAGCAGTTCTTC. Its protein product is CASNHSGGANEQFF.

In its sample, this clonotype was seen a few times. The chain carries TRBV5-1 and TRBJ2-3; 12 bases map to TRBD2. In germline, CDR1 is SGHRS, CDR2 YFSETQ. Trimming removed 4 bases from V and 6 bases from J; junction bases left unmatched: 6. The CDR3 loop spans 15 amino acids. The CDR3 coding sequence is TGCGCCAGCAGCACGACTAGCGGGGGAGGGGATACGCAGTATTTT. Encoded protein: CASSTTSGGGDTQYF.

This clonotype turned up a few times. The chain recombines TRBV20-1 with TRBJ1-6; a weak D match, TRBD1 (5 bases). The CDR3 has 20 residues. The germline V and J ends were trimmed by 1 base and 0 bases, with 22 bases remaining between them. Germline-derived CDR1 and CDR2 are DFQATT and SNEGSKA (reference sequence). The CDR3 DNA reads TGCAGTGCTAGAGTCGAGGTCGGGACGGTCTTCAGCTCCTATAATTCACCCCTCCACTTT. Residues: CSARVEVGTVFSSYNSPLHF.

The chain couples TRBV4-2 to TRBJ2-1; 10 positions match TRBD2. V was pared by 5 bases and J by 12 bases, with 7 bases of the junction left unmatched. Germline values: CDR1 LGHNA, CDR2 YNFKEQ. The CDR3 is 13 amino acids. CDR3 sequence (DNA): TGTGCCAGCAGCTCAGGGCCTAGCGGGGGGCAGTTCTTC. This translates into CASSSGPSGGQFF.

The CDR3 coding sequence is TGTGCCAGCAGCGTAGGGACAATAAGCACAGATACGCAGTATTTT. Translation gives CASSVGTISTDTQYF. This chain links TRBV9 with TRBJ2-3; D perhaps matches TRBD1 (5 bases). The CDR3 consists of 15 residues. Per the germline V gene, CDR1 is SGDLS and CDR2 is YYNGEE. The ends were cut back, 0 bases at V and 0 bases at J, with 8 bases in the middle.

This chain joins TRBV12-3 or TRBV12-4 and TRBJ1-1; no clear D gene. CDR3 length equals 15 residues. V was pared by 6 bases and J by 6 bases, with 20 bases between. CDR3 sequence: CASSWDFSMGAEAFF. In nucleotides, the CDR3 is TGTGCCAGCAGCTGGGATTTCTCGATGGGCGCTGAAGCTTTCTTT.

This clonotype was found many times. V gene TRBV4-1 combines with J gene TRBJ2-1, with 9 nucleotides matching TRBD2. This CDR3 contains 17 residues. J was trimmed by 3 bases and V by 0 bases; bases with no gene match: 6. Germline-derived CDR1 and CDR2 are MGHRA and YSYEKL. CDR3 loop: CASSQEVAGVNYNEQFF. In DNA, the CDR3 is TGCGCCAGCAGCCAAGAAGTAGCGGGGGTAAACTACAATGAGCAGTTCTTC.